Sequencing of this TCR beta chain was carried out in a study of blood T cell repertoires in COVID-19 (dated by TCRdb to the early 2020s). Study-wide context: Samples from collaborators originated in the United States, Italy and Spain and spanned both the acute and convalescent phases of COVID-19. Where available, HLA class I and class II types were taken from metadata supplied by the sample provider and were not determined by assay-based typing. Deeply sampled blood TCRbeta repertoires from subjects exposed to, actively infected with, or recovered from COVID-19 were included in the dataset. The material from the prospective study consisted of cDNA or gDNA derived from T cells, B-cell-depleted T cells, or PBMCs. The repertoires were made available in a free public database intended to serve as a resource for research on the immune response to SARS-CoV-2. Sample metadata almost always included a de-identified subject ID, COVID-19 status, age in years and sex. Samples were obtained from the ongoing ImmuneRACE study (first 160 participants) and from 1,254 subjects provided by 6 global collaborators.

The immunoSEQ Assay, a bias-controlled multiplex PCR, was used to amplify TCRbeta CDR3 regions from genomic DNA. In the authors' own workflow: Within the assay, amplification of reference gene primers was used to estimate how many nucleated cells each sample contained. Sequence reads were collapsed and filtered to measure the absolute abundance of every unique TCRbeta CDR3 rearrangement. For each sample, productive Simpson clonality was calculated by taking the square root of Simpson's diversity index across productive rearrangements. What TCRdb holds here is the immuneACCESS table cut down to in-frame rearrangements. Part of the clones is not present; checked against another copy, under half of the missing clones reflect an unresolved V gene, and the others are unexplained. V, J and clone size derive from that table, while D and trimming were established from the DNA sequence. The sample records 270,000 or so clones, less than 90% of which are singletons. The ten biggest clones cover about 12% of the sample.

Study-wide findings and limitations: How much clinical and demographic metadata was included differed by source and by participant, and the metadata was provided uncurated.

Turning to this clone: The clone's antigen remains unknown. Within one base of it there is no much larger clone, and no base qualities were kept.

The CDR3 numbers 14 residues from cysteine through phenylalanine. Here the CDR3 DNA is all that survives: 42 bases in frame from base 1. V ends up 6 bases short and J 1 base short, with an unmatched junction base count of 6. CDR1 is given as SGHRS and CDR2 as YFSETQ, both from the germline V gene. One collaborating source in Seattle enrolled patients while the patients were actively infected and followed the patients over time throughout the course of disease. Collaborating institutions collected whole blood in K2EDTA tubes following their own protocols. Collaborator samples were shipped for TCRbeta analysis as frozen whole blood, isolated PBMCs, or DNA extracted from either sample type.

This clonotype originated in a woman under 40 with COVID-19, enrolled during active disease. Material: peripheral blood. Recombination connected TRBV5-1 to TRBJ1-1, with 7 bases aligning to TRBD1. The CDR3 amino acid sequence is: CASNLGTANTEAFF. The bases read TGCGCCAGCAACCTCGGGACAGCGAACACTGAAGCTTTCTTT.